The T cell receptor (beta chain) under discussion was sequenced for a study of T cells in localized non-small cell lung cancer. The data were produced by immunoSEQ multiplex PCR, yet TCRdb's version contains in-frame clones alone and is incomplete. The data show tens of thousands of clones, with approximately 90% seen just once and 20% held by the top ten. The V segment lost 5 bases and the J segment 0 bases; nucleotides outside the gene matches: 13. Looked up from germline, CDR1 is PRHDT and CDR2 is FYEKMQ (reference sequence). The CDR3 has 18 residues. Specimen: peripheral blood, collected before any cancer treatment. The chain joins TRBV13 to TRBJ2-3; 8 bases are a match to TRBD2. The source is a man aged 40 to 70 with stage I lung adenocarcinoma. CDR3 nucleotides: TGTGCCAGCAGCCTGCCGGGACTAGACCCCCATAGCACAGATACGCAGTATTTT. Translated: CASSLPGLDPHSTDTQYF.